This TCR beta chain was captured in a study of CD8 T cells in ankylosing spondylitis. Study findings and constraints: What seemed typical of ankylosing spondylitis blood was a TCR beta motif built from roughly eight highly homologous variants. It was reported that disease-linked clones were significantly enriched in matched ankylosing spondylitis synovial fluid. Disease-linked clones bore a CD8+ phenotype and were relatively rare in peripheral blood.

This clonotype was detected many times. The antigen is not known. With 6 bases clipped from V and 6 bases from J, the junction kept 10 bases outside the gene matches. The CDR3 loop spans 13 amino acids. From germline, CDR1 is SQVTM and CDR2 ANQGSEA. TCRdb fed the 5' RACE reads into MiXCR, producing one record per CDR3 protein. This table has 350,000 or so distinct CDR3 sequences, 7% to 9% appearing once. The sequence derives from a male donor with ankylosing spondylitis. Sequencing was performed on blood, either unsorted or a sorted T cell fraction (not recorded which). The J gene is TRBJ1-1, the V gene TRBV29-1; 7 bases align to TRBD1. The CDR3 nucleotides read TGCAGCGTATACCGGGACAGCGCTGCTGAAGCTTTCTTT. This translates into CSVYRDSAAEAFF. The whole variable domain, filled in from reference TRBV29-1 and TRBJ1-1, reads SAVISQKPSRDICQRGTSLTIQCQVDSQVTMMFWYRQQPGQSLTLIATANQGSEATYESGFVIDKFPISRPNLTFSTLTVSNMSPEDSSIYLCSVYRDSAAEAFFGQGTRLTVV.